The 24 T cell receptor beta chains in this list originate from one sample, sequenced in a study of blood T cell repertoires in COVID-19 (dated by TCRdb to between 2020 and 2021). The library was obtained by the immunoSEQ multiplex PCR assay. TCRdb took this table from immuneACCESS and kept in-frame rearrangements with V and J called. Such tables lack part of the clones; where checked against another copy, unresolved V genes explain under half of the gap, and the rest is unexplained. The sample table holds 400,000 or so clones, of which approximately 91% were seen once. Less than 2% of the sample belongs to the ten largest clones. Sequencing was done on a sample of peripheral blood. The receptors originated from a woman between 40 and 50 years old with COVID-19, enrolled during active disease.

The chain joins TRBV11-2 to TRBJ2-5; D may be TRBD1 (6 bases). Germline V lookup: CDR1 SGHAT, CDR2 FQNNGV. The V end was cut by 4 bases, the J end by 9 bases, with 21 bases between. The CDR3 totals 15 residues. Written as DNA, the CDR3 is TGTGCCAGCAGCTCCCAACAGGGCGGTAGCTTGGCCCAGTACTTC. Translated: CASSSQQGGSLAQYF. The entire variable domain, with the rest obtained from reference TRBV11-2 and TRBJ2-5, is as follows: EAGVAQSPRYKIIEKRQSVAFWCNPISGHATLYWYQQILGQGPKLLIQFQNNGVVDDSQLPKDRFSAERLKGVDSTLKIQPAKLEDSAVYLCASSSQQGGSLAQYFGPGTRLLVL.

The chain couples TRBV5-4 to TRBJ2-3, with 8 nucleotides matching TRBD1. Germline values: CDR1 SGHNT, CDR2 YYREEE (reference sequence). The CDR3 length is 13 residues. V trimming: 5 bases; J trimming: 7 bases; junction bases outside the gene matches: 6. CDR3 sequence reads: CASRTDRGNTQYF. The CDR3 region has the DNA TGTGCCAGCAGGACCGACAGGGGAAATACGCAGTATTTT.

This sequence joins TRBV3-1 (or the pseudogene TRBV3-2) and TRBJ1-4, with TRBD1 matching 7 bases. Germline V CDR1 and CDR2: LGHDT, YNNKEL (reference sequence). V was clipped by 6 bases and J by 2 bases; unmatched bases: 9. This CDR3 region has 16 residues. In DNA, the CDR3 is TGTGCCAGCAGTCCCCATGACAGGGACACTAATGAAAAACTGTTTTTT. As protein: CASSPHDRDTNEKLFF.

V gene TRBV11-1 combines with J gene TRBJ1-1, with 8 bases aligning to TRBD1. The CDR3 runs to 15 residues. The germline V gene encodes CDR1 SGHAT and CDR2 FQDESV (reference sequence). J gave up 1 base and V 5 bases, and 6 bases lay outside the gene matches. The CDR3 DNA sequence: TGTGCCAGCAGCACCTACAGGGGGTCGAACACTGAAGCTTTCTTT. Amino acid sequence: CASSTYRGSNTEAFF.

This sequence joins TRBV5-4 and TRBJ1-4; D is possibly TRBD1 (6 bases). The V end lost 3 bases, the J end lost 7 bases, and 13 bases lay between the germline ends. The CDR3 has 14 residues. Germline CDR1 SGHNT, CDR2 YYREEE (reference sequence). The CDR3 spells CASSSRGGGEKLFF. In nucleotides, the CDR3 is TGTGCCAGCAGCTCCAGGGGTGGCGGTGAAAAACTGTTTTTT.

The chain uses TRBV5-4 and TRBJ2-7; D may be TRBD1 (7 bases). Per the germline V gene, CDR1 is SGHNT and CDR2 is YYREEE (reference sequence). Trimming removed 7 bases at V and 0 bases at J, with 17 bases between. This CDR3 comprises 15 residues. The CDR3: CASGKAGTDSYEQYF. The CDR3 DNA reads TGTGCCAGCGGAAAGGCGGGGACAGACTCCTACGAGCAGTACTTC.

The gene calls are TRBV29-1 and TRBJ2-1; 7 bases agree with TRBD2. This CDR3 has 15 residues. Germline-derived CDR1 and CDR2 are SQVTM and ANQGSEA. The trim removed 6 bases at V and 8 bases at J, leaving 16 bases unmatched. The CDR3 nucleotides are TGCAGCGTCCGTTCAGTTGGCGGGAGCATGGATGAGCAGTTCTTC. Residues: CSVRSVGGSMDEQFF.

The chain recombines TRBV20-1 with TRBJ1-6; no clear D gene. Germline CDR1 reads DFQATT; CDR2 reads SNEGSKA (reference sequence). This CDR3 region has 10 residues. The V gene lost 5 bases and the J gene lost 9 bases, with 5 bases spanning the gap. This CDR3 is CSASGSPLHF. CDR3 bases: TGCAGTGCTTCGGGTTCACCCCTCCACTTT.

This chain uses TRBV19 with TRBJ1-5; 10 nucleotides agree with TRBD1. The CDR3 runs 17 residues. Germline V gene data show CDR1 as LNHDA and CDR2 as SQIVND (reference sequence). V shed 3 bases and J 1 base; nucleotides not matched to a gene: 6. The CDR3 DNA is TGTGCCAGTAGTATGTGGACAGGGGGAGGGAGCAATCAGCCCCAGCATTTT. Translating it yields CASSMWTGGGSNQPQHF.

This rearrangement joins TRBV5-1 to TRBJ1-1; D is perhaps TRBD1 (6 bases). Germline CDR1 and CDR2: SGHRS and YFSETQ. The V and J ends lost 4 bases and 0 bases respectively, with 13 bases between them. The CDR3 extends over 15 amino acids. The CDR3 bases are TGCGCCAGCAGCCCGAGCAGGGGTTTGAACACTGAAGCTTTCTTT. It encodes CASSPSRGLNTEAFF.

The chain links TRBV7-8 to TRBJ1-4; maybe TRBD1 (5 bases). There are 15 residues in the CDR3. Per the germline V gene, CDR1 is SGHVS and CDR2 is FQNEAQ. The V gene lost 5 bases and the J gene lost 8 bases, with 18 bases spanning the gap. The CDR3 DNA is TGTGCCAGCAGCCGAGCTCGGGGGTTGGGCGAAAAACTGTTTTTT. Protein sequence: CASSRARGLGEKLFF. Together with reference TRBV7-8 and TRBJ1-4, the CDR3 gives the full variable domain: GAGVSQSPRYKVAKRGQDVALRCDPISGHVSLFWYQQALGQGPEFLTYFQNEAQLDKSGLPSDRFFAERPEGSVSTLKIQRTQQEDSAVYLCASSRARGLGEKLFFGSGTQLSVL.

In its sample, this clone was seen a few times. The chain joins TRBV29-1 to TRBJ1-1; 11 nucleotides line up with TRBD1. Germline CDR1 is SQVTM and CDR2 is ANQGSEA. Trimming removed 3 bases from V and 6 bases from J; junction bases left unmatched: 6. This CDR3 is 14 amino acids long. CDR3 nucleotides: TGCAGCGTTGATTGGACAGGGGGCGCCTCTGAAGCTTTCTTT. The encoded protein is CSVDWTGGASEAFF.

The DNA for the CDR3 is TGTGCCAGCAGTTTTTCAGGGTTGAAGACCCAGTACTTC. Translating it yields CASSFSGLKTQYF. The chain carries TRBV27 and TRBJ2-5, with a weak D call TRBD1 (5 bases). Trimming removed 3 bases at V and 6 bases at J, with 11 bases between. CDR3 size: 13 residues. The germline V gene encodes CDR1 MNHEY and CDR2 SMNVEV (reference sequence).

V and J are TRBV12-3 or TRBV12-4 and TRBJ1-1, with no clear D. This CDR3 region has 13 residues. Trimming shortened V by 3 bases and J by 6 bases, and 11 bases separated the two germline ends. The CDR3, as DNA: TGTGCCAGCAGTTTCCCTTCTCCGGCTGAAGCTTTCTTT. Encoded protein: CASSFPSPAEAFF.

The genes are TRBV27 and TRBJ1-1; tentatively, D is TRBD1 (5 bases). The V end lost 10 bases, the J end lost 2 bases, and 14 bases lay between the germline ends. The CDR3 length is 13 residues. The germline V gene encodes CDR1 MNHEY and CDR2 SMNVEV (reference sequence). The CDR3 loop is CAMQIGHNTEAFF. The CDR3 coding sequence is TGTGCCATGCAAATTGGACACAACACTGAAGCTTTCTTT.

Written as DNA, the CDR3 is TGTGCCAGTAGTGCCAGACCCGGGGGGCACGGTGGAAACACCATATATTTT. This sequence encodes CASSARPGGHGGNTIYF. This chain links TRBV19 with TRBJ1-3; possible D gene TRBD1, 6 bases. Trimming cost V 5 bases and J 3 bases, with 20 bases left between them. Germline V CDR1 and CDR2: LNHDA, SQIVND (reference sequence). The length of the CDR3 is 17 residues.

The rearrangement uses TRBV19 and TRBJ2-7; 10 positions agree with TRBD1. Per the germline V gene, CDR1 is LNHDA and CDR2 is SQIVND (reference sequence). The CDR3 length is 16 residues. The trim removed 5 bases at V and 4 bases at J, leaving 11 bases unmatched. CDR3 loop: CASSRTGTGEWYEQYF. The DNA of the CDR3 is TGTGCCAGTAGTCGCACTGGGACAGGGGAATGGTACGAGCAGTACTTC.

Points on this clone: A junction boundary mismatches the germline segment, possibly from a read error. This chain joins TRBV3-1 (or the pseudogene TRBV3-2) and TRBJ1-5; D ambiguous. Germline V gene lookup returns CDR1 LGHDT and CDR2 YNNKEL (reference sequence). This CDR3 is 12 amino acids long. The CDR3 DNA is TGTGCCAGCAGTCAAGACCGGGGGCCCCAGCATTTT. Translating it yields CASSQDRGPQHF.

The J gene is TRBJ2-1, the V gene TRBV9; 8 bases map to TRBD1. J gave up 0 bases and V 3 bases, and 8 bases lay outside the gene matches. The CDR3 is 17 amino acids. Germline V gives CDR1 SGDLS, CDR2 YYNGEE. CDR3: CASSAANTGGSYNEQFF. Written as DNA, the CDR3 is TGTGCCAGCAGCGCGGCGAACACAGGGGGCTCCTACAATGAGCAGTTCTTC.

The chain is built from TRBV28 and TRBJ1-4; tentatively, D is TRBD1 (5 bases). V was trimmed by 2 bases and J by 8 bases, leaving 12 bases between them. The CDR3 runs to 14 residues. Per germline, CDR1 MDHEN and CDR2 SYDVKM. CDR3 DNA: TGTGCCAGCAGTTTAGTGGGAGGGGAAGAAAAACTGTTTTTT. It yields the protein CASSLVGGEEKLFF.

A single count supports this clone. The rearrangement uses TRBV24-1 and TRBJ1-5; D may be TRBD1 (6 bases). This CDR3 region has 14 residues. The V gene's germline CDR1 is KGHDR and CDR2 SFDVKD. Trimming left V 7 bases short and J 1 base short, with 10 bases between. CDR3 amino acids: CATSRDMSNQPQHF. In DNA, the CDR3 is TGTGCCACCAGCCGGGACATGAGCAATCAGCCCCAGCATTTT.

The chain has TRBV9 and TRBJ2-5; D might be TRBD2 (5 bases). The CDR3 contains 15 residues. V dropped 0 bases and J dropped 5 bases, with 14 bases sitting between them. In germline, CDR1 is SGDLS, CDR2 YYNGEE. The CDR3 protein is CASSVDGRGEETQYF. The DNA of the CDR3 is TGTGCCAGCAGCGTAGATGGCCGGGGAGAGGAGACCCAGTACTTC.

This rearrangement joins TRBV30 to TRBJ1-5, with 7 bases aligning to TRBD1. Unmatched junction bases numbered 14, after V lost 1 base and J lost 5 bases. CDR1 is GTSNPN, CDR2 SVGIG, per germline (reference sequence). This CDR3 is 17 amino acids long. The CDR3 DNA reads TGTGCCTGGAGTGCTCCAGGGGGTGTGGTGGGTCATCAGCCCCAGCATTTT. This encodes CAWSAPGGVVGHQPQHF.

Comment on this clone: A read error may account for a junction end that differs from germline. The chain couples TRBV7-7 to TRBJ2-1, with D possibly matching TRBD1 (6 bases). Germline CDR1 and CDR2: SSHAT and FNYEAQ (reference sequence). The length of the CDR3 is 12 residues. The CDR3 sequence: CASSSQGNEQFF. In DNA, the CDR3 is TGTGCTAGCAGCTCCCAGGGGAATGAGCAGTTCTTC.